This T cell receptor (beta chain) emerged from a study of blood T cell repertoires in COVID-19. Study at large: Whether acute or convalescent, the COVID-19 samples came from the United States, Italy and Spain.

CDR1 is LGHDT, CDR2 YNNKEL, per germline (reference sequence). V lost 0 bases to trimming and J lost 2 bases, with 12 bases between them. This CDR3 contains 16 residues. Participant reports of clinical history set cohort assignment. Cohort 3 recovery required two negative PCRs, clearance, or symptom resolution. Libraries were prepared by immunoSEQ multiplex PCR; TCRdb keeps only in-frame clonotypes and omits some of them. This sample carries 200,000 or so clones, 80% to 90% of them seen once, and the ten largest clones take 7.5% to 10%. The receptor comes from a woman aged 18 to 35 who had recovered from COVID-19. The rearrangement joins TRBV3-1 (or the pseudogene TRBV3-2) to TRBJ2-3, with D possibly being TRBD2 (6 bases). Source material: PBMCs or T cells enriched from blood (not recorded which). The CDR3 protein is CASSQDRRVNTDTQYF. For the CDR3, the DNA is TGTGCCAGCAGCCAAGATAGGAGGGTAAACACAGATACGCAGTATTTT.